This is a list of T cell receptor beta chains from one sample in a study of radiotherapy plus CTLA-4 blockade in lung cancer. Sequencing used immunoSEQ multiplex PCR; TCRdb keeps in-frame clones, though not all of them. The table lists tens of thousands of clones, about 86% of them singletons, with 22% in the top ten. This sample comprised peripheral blood, obtained from a patient treated with radiotherapy plus ipilimumab. The receptors originated from a human donor with non-small cell lung cancer whose response to radiotherapy plus ipilimumab could not be evaluated. Both conserved end residues are part of each CDR3. A D gene is named only where the DNA matches it firmly. Size is omitted from some rows. Given values are once, few, many or a class for expanded clones.

j_call	clone_size	v_call	d_call	cdr3_aa	cdr3_nt
TRBJ2-1	NA	TRBV4-3	TRBD1	CASSPSWGQGEHEQFF	TGCGCCAGCAGCCCAAGTTGGGGACAGGGGGAACATGAGCAGTTCTTC
TRBJ2-4	NA	TRBV5-4	TRBD2	CASSQGAGGSKNIQYF	TGTGCCAGCAGCCAAGGAGCGGGGGGATCCAAAAACATTCAGTACTTC
TRBJ2-7	NA	TRBV29-1	TRBD1	CSVDEVGQGREQYF	TGCAGCGTTGATGAGGTTGGACAGGGACGGGAGCAGTACTTC
TRBJ2-3	NA	TRBV7-9	NA	CASSNSDKASDTQYF	TGTGCCAGCAGCAATTCCGATAAAGCCTCAGATACGCAGTATTTT
TRBJ1-3	NA	TRBV7-2	NA	CASSPRQGAGGNTIYF	TGTGCCAGCAGCCCCCGGCAGGGAGCGGGTGGAAACACCATATATTTT
TRBJ2-7	few	TRBV6-1	TRBD2	CASSSGTSGRRKYF	TGTGCCAGCAGTTCGGGGACTAGCGGGCGTAGAAAGTACTTC
TRBJ2-3	once	TRBV11-2	TRBD1	CASSPYPGQGGFTDTQYF	TGTGCCAGCAGCCCCTATCCGGGACAGGGGGGTTTTACAGATACGCAGTATTTT
TRBJ2-7	NA	TRBV2	TRBD2	CASTLVGGRRGYEQYF	TGTGCCAGCACCCTGGTGGGGGGGAGGCGGGGCTACGAGCAGTACTTC
TRBJ2-4	NA	TRBV25-1	NA	CASLTTTLAKNIQYF	TGTGCCAGCCTTACCACGACTTTAGCCAAAAACATTCAGTACTTC
TRBJ1-2	NA	TRBV6-5	NA	CASSSRDKHGYTF	TGTGCCAGCAGCTCCCGGGACAAACATGGCTACACCTTC
TRBJ1-2	NA	TRBV5-1	NA	CASCPGDLNYGYTF	TGCGCCAGCTGCCCAGGTGATCTCAACTATGGCTACACCTTC
TRBJ2-7	NA	TRBV18	NA	CASSPPSSKQYF	TGTGCCAGCTCACCACCTAGCTCGAAGCAGTACTTC
TRBJ2-5	few	TRBV5-8	TRBD2	CASSFSGSPETQYF	TGTGCCAGCAGCTTTAGCGGGAGCCCGGAGACCCAGTACTTC
TRBJ1-1	once	TRBV4-1	NA	CASSQDRSLRVGWDTEAFF	TGCGCCAGCAGCCAAGACAGATCTCTGAGGGTAGGGTGGGACACTGAAGCTTTCTTT